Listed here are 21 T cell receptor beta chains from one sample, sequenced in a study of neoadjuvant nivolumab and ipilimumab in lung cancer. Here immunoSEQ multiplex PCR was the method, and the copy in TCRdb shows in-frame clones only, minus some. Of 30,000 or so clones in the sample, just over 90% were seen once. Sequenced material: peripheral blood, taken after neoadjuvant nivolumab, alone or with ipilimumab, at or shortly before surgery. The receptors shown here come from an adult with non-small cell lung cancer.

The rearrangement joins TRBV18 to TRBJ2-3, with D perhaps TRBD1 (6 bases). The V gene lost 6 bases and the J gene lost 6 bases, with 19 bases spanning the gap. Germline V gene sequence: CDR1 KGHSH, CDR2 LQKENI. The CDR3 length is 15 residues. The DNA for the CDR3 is TGTGCCAGCTCGCACCGGGACATCCTTAGGGATACGCAGTATTTT. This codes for CASSHRDILRDTQYF.

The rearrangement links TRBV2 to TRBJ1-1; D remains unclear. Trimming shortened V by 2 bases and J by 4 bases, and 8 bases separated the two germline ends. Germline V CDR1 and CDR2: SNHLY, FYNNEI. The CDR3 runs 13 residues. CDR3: CASSEREGTEAFF. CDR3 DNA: TGTGCCAGCAGTGAACGGGAGGGCACTGAAGCTTTCTTT.

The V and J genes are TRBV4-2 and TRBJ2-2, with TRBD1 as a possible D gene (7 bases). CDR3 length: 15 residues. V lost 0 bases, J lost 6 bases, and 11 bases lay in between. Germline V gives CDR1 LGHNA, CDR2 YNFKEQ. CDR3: CASSQDDREAGELFF. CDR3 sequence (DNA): TGTGCCAGCAGCCAAGACGACAGGGAGGCCGGGGAGCTGTTTTTT.

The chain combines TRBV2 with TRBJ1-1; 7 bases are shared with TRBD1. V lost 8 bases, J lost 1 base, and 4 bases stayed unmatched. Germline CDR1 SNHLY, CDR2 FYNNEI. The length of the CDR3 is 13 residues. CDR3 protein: CASGYRGNTEAFF. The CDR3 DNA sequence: TGTGCCAGCGGGTACAGGGGGAACACTGAAGCTTTCTTT.

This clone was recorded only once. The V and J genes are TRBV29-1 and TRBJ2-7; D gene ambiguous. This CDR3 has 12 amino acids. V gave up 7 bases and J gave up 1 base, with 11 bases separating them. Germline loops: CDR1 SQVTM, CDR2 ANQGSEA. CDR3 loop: CSALKGSYEQYF. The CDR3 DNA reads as TGCAGCGCTTTGAAGGGATCCTACGAGCAGTACTTC.

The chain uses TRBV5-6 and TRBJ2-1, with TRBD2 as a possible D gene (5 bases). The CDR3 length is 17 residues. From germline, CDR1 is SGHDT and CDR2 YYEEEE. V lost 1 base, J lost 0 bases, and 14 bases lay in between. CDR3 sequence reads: CASSLMSYTSSYNEQFF. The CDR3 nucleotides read TGTGCCAGCAGCTTGATGAGCTATACTAGCTCCTACAATGAGCAGTTCTTC.

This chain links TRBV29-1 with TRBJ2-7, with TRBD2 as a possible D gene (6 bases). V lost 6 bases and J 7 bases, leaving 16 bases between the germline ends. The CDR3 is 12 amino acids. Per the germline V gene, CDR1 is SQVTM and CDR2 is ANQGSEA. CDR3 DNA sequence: TGCAGCGTAAAACCGGGAGTAACAGAGCAGTACTTC. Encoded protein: CSVKPGVTEQYF.

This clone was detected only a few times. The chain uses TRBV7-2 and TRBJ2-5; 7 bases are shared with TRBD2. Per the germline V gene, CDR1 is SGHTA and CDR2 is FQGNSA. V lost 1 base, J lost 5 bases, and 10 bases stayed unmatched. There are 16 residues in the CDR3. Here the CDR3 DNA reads TGTGCCAGCAGCTTAGGACTAGCCGTTTTCGGGGAGACCCAGTACTTC. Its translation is CASSLGLAVFGETQYF.

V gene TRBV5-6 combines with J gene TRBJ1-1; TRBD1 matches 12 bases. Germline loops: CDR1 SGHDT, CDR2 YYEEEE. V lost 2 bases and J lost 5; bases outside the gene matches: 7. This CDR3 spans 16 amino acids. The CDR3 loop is CASSFGTGGAGTEAFF. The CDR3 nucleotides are TGTGCCAGCAGCTTCGGGACAGGGGGCGCAGGAACTGAAGCTTTCTTT.

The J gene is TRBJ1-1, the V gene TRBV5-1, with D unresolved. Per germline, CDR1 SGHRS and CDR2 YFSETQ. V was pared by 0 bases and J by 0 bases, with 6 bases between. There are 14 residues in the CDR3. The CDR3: CASSLVVMNTEAFF. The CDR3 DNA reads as TGCGCCAGCAGCTTGGTAGTCATGAACACTGAAGCTTTCTTT.

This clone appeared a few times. The CDR3 DNA is TGCGCCAGCAGCCAGGACAGGGACAGGATCAGGGGCTACACCTTC. This translates into CASSQDRDRIRGYTF. J is TRBJ1-2 and V is TRBV4-3, with TRBD1 matching 8 bases. After removal of 3 bases from V and 8 bases from J, the junction contained 11 bases not matched to a gene. The CDR3 has 15 amino acids. Germline V CDR1 and CDR2: LGHNA, YSLEER.

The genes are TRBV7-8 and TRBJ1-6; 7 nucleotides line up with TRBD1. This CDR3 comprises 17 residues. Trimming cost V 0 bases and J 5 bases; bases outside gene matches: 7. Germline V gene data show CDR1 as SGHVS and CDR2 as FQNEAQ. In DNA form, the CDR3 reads TGTGCCAGCAGCTTAGCCGGCAGGGGGAGGGATAATTCACCCCTCCACTTT. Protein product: CASSLAGRGRDNSPLHF.

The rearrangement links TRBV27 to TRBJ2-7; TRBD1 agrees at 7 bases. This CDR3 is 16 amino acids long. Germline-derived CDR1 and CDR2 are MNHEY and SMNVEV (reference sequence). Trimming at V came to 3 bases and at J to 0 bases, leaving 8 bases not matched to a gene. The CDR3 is CASSFGGQMSSYEQYF. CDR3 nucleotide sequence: TGTGCCAGCAGTTTTGGGGGACAGATGAGCTCCTACGAGCAGTACTTC.

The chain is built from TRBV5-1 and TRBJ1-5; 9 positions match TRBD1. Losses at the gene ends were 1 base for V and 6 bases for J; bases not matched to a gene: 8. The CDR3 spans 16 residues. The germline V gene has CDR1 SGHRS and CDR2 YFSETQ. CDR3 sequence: CASSLSDRDRVQPQHF. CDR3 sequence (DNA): TGCGCCAGCAGCTTGTCGGACAGGGACAGGGTTCAGCCCCAGCATTTT.

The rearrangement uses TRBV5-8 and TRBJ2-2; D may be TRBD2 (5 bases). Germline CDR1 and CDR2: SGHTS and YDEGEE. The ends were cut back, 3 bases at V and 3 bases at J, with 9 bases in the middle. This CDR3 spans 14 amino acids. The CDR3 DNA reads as TGTGCCAGCAGCTGGACGAGGGACACCGGGGAGCTGTTTTTT. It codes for CASSWTRDTGELFF. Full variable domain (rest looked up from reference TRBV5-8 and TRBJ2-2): EAGVTQSPTHLIKTRGQQATLRCSPISGHTSVYWYQQALGLGLQFLLWYDEGEERNRGNFPPRFSGRQFPNYSSELNVNALELEDSALYLCASSWTRDTGELFFGEGSRLTVL.

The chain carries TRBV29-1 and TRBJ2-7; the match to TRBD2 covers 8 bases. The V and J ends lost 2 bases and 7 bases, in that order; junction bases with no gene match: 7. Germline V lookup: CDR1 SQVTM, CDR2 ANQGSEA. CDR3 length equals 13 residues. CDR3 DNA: TGCAGCGTTGAAAACGCGGGGGGCGGGGAGCAGTACTTC. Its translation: CSVENAGGGEQYF.

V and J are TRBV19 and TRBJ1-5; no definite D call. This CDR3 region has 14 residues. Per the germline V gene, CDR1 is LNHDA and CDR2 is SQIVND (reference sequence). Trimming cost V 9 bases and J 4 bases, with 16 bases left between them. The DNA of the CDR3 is TGTGCCAGCCCGGACGGCGTAGCAAATCAGCCCCAGCATTTT. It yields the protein CASPDGVANQPQHF.

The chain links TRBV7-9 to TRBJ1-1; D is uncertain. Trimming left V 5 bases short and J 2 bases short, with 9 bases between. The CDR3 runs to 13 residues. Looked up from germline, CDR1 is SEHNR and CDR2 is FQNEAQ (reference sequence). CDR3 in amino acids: CASSVDGNTEAFF. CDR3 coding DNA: TGTGCCAGCAGCGTAGACGGAAACACTGAAGCTTTCTTT. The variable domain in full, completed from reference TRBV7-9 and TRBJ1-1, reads DTGVSQNPRHKITKRGQNVTFRCDPISEHNRLYWYRQTLGQGPEFLTYFQNEAQLEKSRLLSDRFSAERPKGSFSTLEIQRTEQGDSAMYLCASSVDGNTEAFFGQGTRLTVV.

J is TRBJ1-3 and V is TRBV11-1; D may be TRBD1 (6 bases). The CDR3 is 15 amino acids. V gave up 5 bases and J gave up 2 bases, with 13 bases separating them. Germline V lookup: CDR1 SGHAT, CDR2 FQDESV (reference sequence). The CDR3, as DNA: TGTGCCAGCAGCGCCTTGCGGGGGCCTGGAAACACCATATATTTT. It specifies CASSALRGPGNTIYF.

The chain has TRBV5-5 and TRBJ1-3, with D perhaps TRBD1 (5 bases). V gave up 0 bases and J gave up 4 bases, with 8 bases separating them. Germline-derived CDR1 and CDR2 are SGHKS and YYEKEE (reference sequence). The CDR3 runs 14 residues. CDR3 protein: CASSLGGDGNTIYF. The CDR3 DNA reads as TGTGCCAGCAGCTTGGGAGGGGACGGAAACACCATATATTTT.

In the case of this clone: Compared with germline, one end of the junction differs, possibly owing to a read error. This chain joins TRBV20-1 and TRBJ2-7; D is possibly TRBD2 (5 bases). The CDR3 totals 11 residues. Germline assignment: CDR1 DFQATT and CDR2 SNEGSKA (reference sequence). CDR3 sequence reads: CSTRSGSEQYF. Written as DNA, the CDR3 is TGCAGTACTAGGTCCGGCAGCGAGCAGTACTTC.